Presented here are 29 T cell receptor beta chains from one specimen sequenced in a study of shared clonotypes between healthy human individuals (TCRdb year 2020). Libraries were prepared through the immunoSEQ multiplex PCR assay. This is the immuneACCESS table as TCRdb keeps it, with only in-frame sequences that have V and J called. A part of the clones is gone; compared with another copy, unresolved V genes explain less than half, and the rest is unexplained. The sample table contains about 1 million clones; only one count was recorded for about four fifths of them. The top ten hold approximately 0.5% of the sample. The sequencing sample was made of memory CD4+ T cells from PBMCs. The cell subset or site label for this specimen denotes: CD45RA-negative fraction. Receptors were obtained from a man aged 18 to 29 in good health. Some clones in this sample may be carry-over from other donors' samples.

The table lists this clone with a few counts. The chain recombines TRBV9 with TRBJ1-1; the D is unclear. Germline CDR1 is SGDLS and CDR2 is YYNGEE. The V and J ends lost 1 base and 1 base respectively, with 5 bases between them. The CDR3 runs 13 residues. The CDR3 coding sequence is TGTGCCAGCAGCGTATCTTGGAACACTGAAGCTTTCTTT. Amino acids: CASSVSWNTEAFF.

The chain employs TRBV6-4 and TRBJ1-2; D is perhaps TRBD1 (6 bases). V dropped 7 bases and J dropped 3 bases, with 12 bases sitting between them. CDR1 is MRHNA, CDR2 SNTAGT, per germline. This CDR3 contains 13 residues. The CDR3 DNA follows: TGTGCCAGCACCCAGGGGCCCGACTATGGCTACACCTTC. Its protein product is CASTQGPDYGYTF.

The rearrangement uses TRBV30 and TRBJ2-2; D may match TRBD1 or TRBD2 (6 bases each). Germline values: CDR1 GTSNPN, CDR2 SVGIG (reference sequence). Trimming left V 8 bases short and J 6 bases short, with 19 bases between. The CDR3 is 14 amino acids. DNA for the CDR3: TGTGCCGGGGGGCGACCATCCGACGCCGGGGAGCTGTTTTTT. Amino acid sequence: CAGGRPSDAGELFF.

The J gene is TRBJ1-4, the V gene TRBV4-2; TRBD1 aligns across 7 bases. Germline V gene lookup returns CDR1 LGHNA and CDR2 YNFKEQ. This CDR3 comprises 14 residues. Trimming at V came to 4 bases and at J to 4 bases, leaving 3 bases not matched to a gene. DNA for the CDR3: TGTGCCAGCAGCCCCTACAGGGGTAATGAAAAACTGTTTTTT. Protein product: CASSPYRGNEKLFF.

The rearrangement links TRBV10-3 to TRBJ2-7, with 9 bases identical to TRBD1. Losses at the gene ends were 4 bases for V and 4 bases for J; bases not matched to a gene: 5. CDR3 length: 14 amino acids. Germline V CDR1 and CDR2: ENHRY, SYGVKD. The CDR3 loop reads CAISADRGTYEQYF. The CDR3, as DNA: TGTGCCATCAGTGCCGACAGGGGGACGTACGAGCAGTACTTC.

This clone was seen a handful of times. CDR3 sequence: CASSARTSGRGSQETQYF. In DNA, the CDR3 is TGTGCCAGCAGCGCGCGAACTAGCGGGAGGGGTTCCCAAGAGACCCAGTACTTC. The V call is TRBV9, the J call TRBJ2-5; 13 positions agree with TRBD2. Germline assignment: CDR1 SGDLS and CDR2 YYNGEE. CDR3 size: 18 residues. Trimming at V came to 3 bases and at J to 1 base, leaving 9 bases not matched to a gene.

The rearrangement uses TRBV9 and TRBJ1-1; 8 nucleotides align to TRBD1. The CDR3 consists of 17 residues. Per germline, CDR1 SGDLS and CDR2 YYNGEE. After removal of 3 bases from V and 0 bases from J, the junction contained 10 bases not matched to a gene. The CDR3: CASSARTGGVVNTEAFF. For the CDR3, the DNA is TGTGCCAGCAGCGCACGAACAGGGGGTGTAGTGAACACTGAAGCTTTCTTT.

The rearrangement joins TRBV11-1 to TRBJ2-1; TRBD2 matches at 7 bases. J lost 4 bases, V lost 4 bases, and 10 bases had no gene match. The CDR3 has 16 residues. Looked up from germline, CDR1 is SGHAT and CDR2 is FQDESV (reference sequence). Here the CDR3 reads CASSSSSGIGYNEQFF. The DNA for the CDR3 is TGTGCCAGCAGCTCCTCCAGCGGGATAGGTTACAATGAGCAGTTCTTC.

The chain is built from TRBV5-4 and TRBJ1-2; TRBD1 agrees at 9 bases. The CDR3 covers 14 residues. V gave up 4 bases and J gave up 8 bases; unmatched junction bases: 9. Germline CDR1 is SGHNT and CDR2 is YYREEE (reference sequence). The DNA for the CDR3 is TGTGCCAGCAGCGGACTACAGGGGGCGTGGGGCTACACCTTC. Translated: CASSGLQGAWGYTF. The full variable domain, completed using reference TRBV5-4 and TRBJ1-2, is ETGVTQSPTHLIKTRGQQVTLRCSSQSGHNTVSWYQQALGQGPQFIFQYYREEENGRGNFPPRFSGLQFPNYSSELNVNALELDDSALYLCASSGLQGAWGYTFGSGTRLTVV.

The V gene is TRBV5-4, the J gene TRBJ1-3, with D perhaps matching TRBD1 (5 bases). Trimming cost V 3 bases and J 0 bases, with 7 bases left between them. The CDR3 consists of 14 residues. Germline V gene data show CDR1 as SGHNT and CDR2 as YYREEE (reference sequence). CDR3 sequence (DNA): TGTGCCAGCAGCTGGGGCCTCTCTGGAAACACCATATATTTT. Amino acids: CASSWGLSGNTIYF. Looking up the rest from reference TRBV5-4 and TRBJ1-3 gives the full variable domain: ETGVTQSPTHLIKTRGQQVTLRCSSQSGHNTVSWYQQALGQGPQFIFQYYREEENGRGNFPPRFSGLQFPNYSSELNVNALELDDSALYLCASSWGLSGNTIYFGEGSWLTVV.

The chain joins TRBV4-1 to TRBJ1-4; no reliable D call. The CDR3 is 14 amino acids. The V gene's germline CDR1 is MGHRA and CDR2 YSYEKL. V was clipped by 1 base and J by 3 bases, with 6 bases between them. The CDR3: CASSQVRANEKLFF. CDR3 nucleotide sequence: TGCGCCAGCAGCCAAGTAAGAGCTAATGAAAAACTGTTTTTT.

The chain uses TRBV28 and TRBJ2-3; 8 positions match TRBD2. This CDR3 has 14 amino acids. Looked up from germline, CDR1 is MDHEN and CDR2 is SYDVKM. With V trimmed by 5 bases and J by 6 bases, 7 bases remained unmatched. The CDR3 DNA follows: TGTGCCAGCAGTCCCGGGACTAGTCCTGATACGCAGTATTTT. Residues: CASSPGTSPDTQYF.

The chain recombines TRBV5-1 with TRBJ2-7, with 9 positions matching TRBD1. The CDR3 length is 20 residues. Per the germline V gene, CDR1 is SGHRS and CDR2 is YFSETQ. J gave up 1 base and V 0 bases, and 17 bases lay outside the gene matches. CDR3 protein: CASSLVGWIKTGGYSYEQYF. Here the CDR3 DNA reads TGCGCCAGCAGCTTGGTAGGGTGGATTAAGACAGGGGGATATTCCTACGAGCAGTACTTC.

This clone appeared many times. Other nucleotide sequences in the sample specify the same CDR3. The J gene is TRBJ1-5, the V gene TRBV5-1, with D hard to call. From germline, CDR1 is SGHRS and CDR2 YFSETQ. The CDR3 contains 15 residues. V lost 0 bases to trimming and J lost 0 bases, with 7 bases between them. The CDR3 bases are TGCGCCAGCAGCTTGGGCGGCGATAGCAATCAGCCCCAGCATTTT. Protein product: CASSLGGDSNQPQHF.

In the case of this clone: The junction shows a germline mismatch at one end, possibly a read error. J is TRBJ2-2 and V is TRBV13; 10 bases match TRBD2. Germline CDR1 and CDR2: PRHDT and FYEKMQ (reference sequence). The CDR3 spans 18 residues. The CDR3 bases are TGCGCCAGCAGCCCACTAAACCCGGGACTAGCGCCTCCCGGGGAGCTGTTTTTT. Its protein product is CASSPLNPGLAPPGELFF.

The J gene is TRBJ2-2, the V gene TRBV5-1; 9 bases line up with TRBD1. This CDR3 contains 16 residues. In germline, CDR1 is SGHRS, CDR2 YFSETQ. The V and J ends lost 6 bases and 5 bases, in that order; junction bases with no gene match: 11. As DNA, the CDR3 is TGCGCCAGCAACCGGGACAGGGTATCGGGTACCGGGGAGCTGTTTTTT. Protein product: CASNRDRVSGTGELFF. Full variable domain (outside the CDR3, taken from reference TRBV5-1 and TRBJ2-2): KAGVTQTPRYLIKTRGQQVTLSCSPISGHRSVSWYQQTPGQGLQFLFEYFSETQRNKGNFPGRFSGRQFSNSRSEMNVSTLELGDSALYLCASNRDRVSGTGELFFGEGSRLTVL.

The chain uses TRBV6-4 and TRBJ1-5; TRBD1 might be the D (5 bases). The CDR3 length is 15 residues. With 9 bases removed from V and 6 bases from J, the gap between germline ends came to 21 bases. In germline, CDR1 is MRHNA, CDR2 SNTAGT. The chain's CDR3 is CASLIFDGGRQPQHF. As DNA, the CDR3 is TGTGCCAGTTTAATATTTGACGGGGGACGTCAGCCCCAGCATTTT.

This chain links TRBV7-3 with TRBJ1-1; D unresolved. The germline V and J ends were trimmed by 4 bases and 11 bases, with 11 bases remaining between them. CDR3 length equals 11 residues. Germline assignment: CDR1 SGHTA and CDR2 FQGTGA. CDR3 loop: CASSSLLAAFF. The CDR3 region has the DNA TGTGCCAGCAGCTCCCTTTTAGCTGCTTTCTTT. The variable domain in full, with the rest retrieved from reference TRBV7-3 and TRBJ1-1, is GAGVSQTPSNKVTEKGKYVELRCDPISGHTALYWYRQSLGQGPEFLIYFQGTGAADDSGLPNDRFFAVRPEGSVSTLKIQRTERGDSAVYLCASSSLLAAFFGQGTRLTVV.

Regarding this clone: Distinct nucleotide sequences in the sample also encode this CDR3. The chain carries TRBV5-1 and TRBJ1-2; D is ambiguous. Trimming removed 0 bases from V and 4 bases from J, with 10 bases in between. The V gene's germline CDR1 is SGHRS and CDR2 YFSETQ. The CDR3 length is 14 residues. The CDR3 is CASSLEGYSYGYTF. As DNA, the CDR3 is TGCGCCAGCAGCTTGGAGGGTTACAGCTATGGCTACACCTTC. The full variable domain, with the rest looked up from reference TRBV5-1 and TRBJ1-2, is KAGVTQTPRYLIKTRGQQVTLSCSPISGHRSVSWYQQTPGQGLQFLFEYFSETQRNKGNFPGRFSGRQFSNSRSEMNVSTLELGDSALYLCASSLEGYSYGYTFGSGTRLTVV.

The chain links TRBV7-7 to TRBJ2-1, with TRBD1 identical over 9 bases. The J segment lost 6 bases and the V segment lost 5 bases, leaving 5 bases of the junction unmatched. The CDR3 runs to 14 residues. Germline values: CDR1 SSHAT, CDR2 FNYEAQ (reference sequence). The CDR3 region is CASSETGGANEQFF. DNA of the CDR3: TGTGCCAGCAGCGAGACAGGGGGGGCCAATGAGCAGTTCTTC.

The chain employs TRBV7-6 and TRBJ2-7; D call uncertain. The CDR3 totals 15 residues. Germline CDR1 SGHVS, CDR2 FNYEAQ. The V end was cut by 1 base, the J end by 2 bases, with 12 bases between. In nucleotides, the CDR3 is TGTGCCAGCAGCTTAGTTTTGGGTTCTCCCTACGAGCAGTACTTC. This sequence encodes CASSLVLGSPYEQYF.

The V call is TRBV18, the J call TRBJ1-5, with 9 bases lining up with TRBD1. J was trimmed by 7 bases and V by 4 bases; bases with no gene match: 5. The CDR3 contains 14 residues. Germline V lookup: CDR1 KGHSH, CDR2 LQKENI. The CDR3 loop reads CASSRTGESQPQHF. CDR3 DNA: TGTGCCAGCTCACGGACAGGGGAGAGCCAGCCCCAGCATTTT.

The V call is TRBV7-8, the J call TRBJ2-2, with D perhaps matching TRBD2 (6 bases). V was pared by 1 base and J by 2 bases, with 14 bases between. From germline, CDR1 is SGHVS and CDR2 FQNEAQ. This CDR3 has 17 residues. CDR3 bases: TGTGCCAGCAGCTTAGTAGGAGGGACCCGTAACACCGGGGAGCTGTTTTTT. Translated: CASSLVGGTRNTGELFF.

This chain joins TRBV5-1 and TRBJ2-2; the D gene is possibly TRBD2 (5 bases). Trimming took off 2 bases at V and 0 bases at J, with 8 bases between the two ends. CDR3 length: 15 residues. The germline V gene encodes CDR1 SGHRS and CDR2 YFSETQ. CDR3 sequence (DNA): TGCGCCAGCAGCTTTCCGAGGGCGAACACCGGGGAGCTGTTTTTT. It translates to CASSFPRANTGELFF. Based on the CDR3 plus reference TRBV5-1 and TRBJ2-2, the full variable domain is KAGVTQTPRYLIKTRGQQVTLSCSPISGHRSVSWYQQTPGQGLQFLFEYFSETQRNKGNFPGRFSGRQFSNSRSEMNVSTLELGDSALYLCASSFPRANTGELFFGEGSRLTVL.

This clone was seen a single time. The V and J genes are TRBV5-1 and TRBJ1-5; D ambiguous. Germline V gives CDR1 SGHRS, CDR2 YFSETQ. The CDR3 is 15 amino acids. The V end was cut by 0 bases, the J end by 2 bases, with 9 bases between. CDR3 sequence (DNA): TGCGCCAGCAGCTTGGCCGGGGTAGGCAATCAGCCCCAGCATTTT. Translation: CASSLAGVGNQPQHF.

The rearrangement joins TRBV6-5 to TRBJ1-2, with D unresolved. V was pared by 0 bases and J by 4 bases, with 9 bases between. The CDR3 extends over 14 amino acids. Germline loops: CDR1 MNHEY, CDR2 SVGAGI. The CDR3, as DNA: TGTGCCAGCAGTTACTCGATACGGGGCTATGGCTACACCTTC. Amino acids: CASSYSIRGYGYTF.

The chain combines TRBV6-1 with TRBJ1-3; a possible D gene is TRBD1 (5 bases). Per germline, CDR1 MNHNS and CDR2 SASEGT. V was pared by 4 bases and J by 2 bases, with 12 bases between. The CDR3 consists of 15 residues. The CDR3 sequence: CASSVDRGAGNTIYF. In nucleotides, the CDR3 is TGTGCCAGCAGTGTGGATCGGGGGGCTGGAAACACCATATATTTT.

The chain has TRBV5-1 and TRBJ1-6; D unresolved. Germline loops: CDR1 SGHRS, CDR2 YFSETQ. Trimming stripped 0 bases from V and 8 bases from J, with 12 bases between. The CDR3 has 15 amino acids. DNA of the CDR3: TGCGCCAGCAGCTTGGGCCTCCGGGTGGATTCACCCCTCCACTTT. This gives the protein CASSLGLRVDSPLHF. Filled out from reference TRBV5-1 and TRBJ1-6, the complete variable domain reads KAGVTQTPRYLIKTRGQQVTLSCSPISGHRSVSWYQQTPGQGLQFLFEYFSETQRNKGNFPGRFSGRQFSNSRSEMNVSTLELGDSALYLCASSLGLRVDSPLHFGNGTRLTVT.

This clone showed up many times. The gene calls are TRBV15 and TRBJ2-5, with D tentatively TRBD2 (5 bases). CDR3 size: 13 residues. The V end was cut by 5 bases, the J end by 5 bases, with 12 bases between. CDR1 is LNHNV, CDR2 YYDKDF, per germline (reference sequence). DNA for the CDR3: TGTGCCACCAGCTTGACGGACTCCGAGACCCAGTACTTC. Translating gives CATSLTDSETQYF.